The 28 T cell receptor beta chains listed next were all sequenced from one sample in a study of shared clonotypes between healthy human individuals (dated by TCRdb to the early 2020s). Library preparation used the immunoSEQ multiplex PCR assay. TCRdb took this table from immuneACCESS and kept in-frame rearrangements with V and J called. Such tables lack part of the clones; where checked against another copy, unresolved V genes explain under half of the gap, and the rest is unexplained. The sample table lists about 2.3 million clones, 85% to 95% of them with a count of one. Of the sample, about 0.39% falls within the top ten clones. The sequencing input was naive CD4+ T cells from PBMCs. The intended sense of this specimen's cell subset or site label: CD45RA+ positively selected. The receptors shown here come from a man aged 18 to 35 in good health. Some clones in this sample may be carry-over from other donors' samples.

The V and J genes are TRBV27 and TRBJ2-7; 10 nucleotides align to TRBD2. The CDR3 has 16 residues. V gave up 6 bases and J gave up 6 bases; unmatched junction bases: 14. The germline gives CDR1 MNHEY, CDR2 SMNVEV (reference sequence). The CDR3 coding sequence is TGTGCCAGCAGCCCATATTCTCTAGCGGGAGATGCCGAGCAGTACTTC. This codes for CASSPYSLAGDAEQYF.

The genes are TRBV5-4 and TRBJ2-1; weak D call: TRBD2 (7 bases). CDR3 length equals 16 residues. V gave up 4 bases and J gave up 0 bases, with 14 bases separating them. Per the germline V gene, CDR1 is SGHNT and CDR2 is YYREEE (reference sequence). CDR3 DNA sequence: TGTGCCAGCAGCGGGGGGGGCGGATCCTCCTACAATGAGCAGTTCTTC. Translating it yields CASSGGGGSSYNEQFF.

The rearrangement links TRBV6-6 to TRBJ1-4; D possibly corresponds to TRBD1 (6 bases). V was pared by 7 bases and J by 8 bases, with 20 bases between. Germline V gene data show CDR1 as MNHNY and CDR2 as SVGAGI (reference sequence). The CDR3 runs to 15 residues. The CDR3 DNA is TGTGCCAGCAAAGGGGAAAATCTAGGGGGGGAAAAACTGTTTTTT. It yields the protein CASKGENLGGEKLFF.

This clone was seen only once. The chain has TRBV27 and TRBJ1-6; D possibly corresponds to TRBD1 (6 bases). This CDR3 has 15 amino acids. CDR1 and CDR2 from the germline V gene are MNHEY and SMNVEV (reference sequence). Trimming stripped 6 bases from V and 3 bases from J, with 12 bases between. CDR3 nucleotides: TGTGCCAGCAGCTCAGGGGCCCTCTATAATTCACCCCTCCACTTT. It specifies CASSSGALYNSPLHF.

V is TRBV9 and J is TRBJ1-2; 7 bases line up with TRBD1. This CDR3 contains 16 residues. Germline V gene sequence: CDR1 SGDLS, CDR2 YYNGEE. J gave up 3 bases and V 0 bases, and 8 bases lay outside the gene matches. CDR3 in DNA: TGTGCCAGCAGCGTAGGTGCGGCCCAGGGGGACTATGGCTACACCTTC. Translating gives CASSVGAAQGDYGYTF.

The V call is TRBV16, the J call TRBJ2-3, with D possibly being TRBD2 (6 bases). V lost 3 bases, J lost 5 bases, and 15 bases lay in between. CDR1 and CDR2 from the germline V gene are KGHSY and FQNENV. This CDR3 spans 15 amino acids. CDR3 nucleotides: TGTGCCAGCAGCCACTTAGCGGAAGTAAGAGATACGCAGTATTTT. This gives the protein CASSHLAEVRDTQYF.

The chain joins TRBV27 to TRBJ1-5; D perhaps matches TRBD1 (6 bases). Germline CDR1 reads MNHEY; CDR2 reads SMNVEV (reference sequence). CDR3 length equals 16 residues. V was cut by 5 bases and J by 0 bases, with 14 bases left in between. This CDR3 reads CASSPILTGSNQPQHF. The CDR3 DNA reads TGTGCCAGCAGTCCTATCCTGACAGGTAGCAATCAGCCCCAGCATTTT.

Concerning this clone itself: Distinct nucleotide sequences in the sample also encode this CDR3. The chain links TRBV9 to TRBJ2-7; TRBD2 agrees at 8 bases. The CDR3 contains 14 residues. The V segment lost 0 bases and the J segment 6 bases; nucleotides outside the gene matches: 5. The germline V gene has CDR1 SGDLS and CDR2 YYNGEE. CDR3 sequence reads: CASSVAGGLGEQYF. CDR3 bases: TGTGCCAGCAGCGTAGCCGGGGGACTAGGCGAGCAGTACTTC. Full variable domain (missing parts from reference TRBV9 and TRBJ2-7): DSGVTQTPKHLITATGQRVTLRCSPRSGDLSVYWYQQSLDQGLQFLIQYYNGEERAKGNILERFSAQQFPDLHSELNLSSLELGDSALYFCASSVAGGLGEQYFGPGTRLTVT.

The chain couples TRBV28 to TRBJ2-6; the D gene is possibly TRBD1 (6 bases). The germline V and J ends were trimmed by 4 bases and 0 bases, with 7 bases remaining between them. Germline CDR1 and CDR2: MDHEN and SYDVKM. This CDR3 contains 15 residues. The chain's CDR3 is CASSSDSSGANVLTF. The CDR3 DNA sequence: TGTGCCAGCAGTTCGGACAGCTCTGGGGCCAACGTCCTGACTTTC.

The V gene is TRBV5-4, the J gene TRBJ2-5; a weak D match, TRBD2 (5 bases). The CDR3 consists of 15 residues. CDR1 and CDR2 (germline): SGHNT, YYREEE (reference sequence). The V and J ends lost 4 bases and 2 bases respectively, with 15 bases between them. This CDR3 reads CASSQGGSAQETQYF. The DNA for the CDR3 is TGTGCCAGCAGCCAAGGCGGTAGCGCACAAGAGACCCAGTACTTC.

The chain uses TRBV6-1 and TRBJ1-2; maybe TRBD1 (5 bases). The CDR3 is made up of 12 amino acids. Trimming took off 4 bases at V and 4 bases at J, with 7 bases between the two ends. The germline CDR1 and CDR2 sequences are MNHNS and SASEGT. Written as DNA, the CDR3 is TGTGCCAGCAGTGGTGGGACCTATGGCTACACCTTC. Its translation is CASSGGTYGYTF.

The chain carries TRBV9 and TRBJ1-2, with 10 bases identical to TRBD1. This CDR3 comprises 17 residues. The ends lost 3 bases at V and 8 bases at J; junction bases unmatched: 16. CDR1 is SGDLS and CDR2 is YYNGEE in the germline V gene. The CDR3 DNA reads as TGTGCCAGCAGCGCCCAACAATTCCACGGGACAGGGGTAGGCTACACCTTC. Residues: CASSAQQFHGTGVGYTF.

This clone was seen only once. The chain carries TRBV7-3 and TRBJ2-7; TRBD1 might be the D (6 bases). Deletions cut 6 bases from V and 4 bases from J, with 13 bases between. The CDR3 has 13 amino acids. The germline CDR1 and CDR2 sequences are SGHTA and FQGTGA. CDR3 in amino acids: CASSSGQLYEQYF. For the CDR3, the DNA is TGTGCCAGCAGTTCCGGACAGTTATACGAGCAGTACTTC.

This rearrangement joins TRBV2 to TRBJ1-2; possibly TRBD1 for D (5 bases). This CDR3 is built from 12 residues. Trimming took off 7 bases at V and 4 bases at J, with 10 bases between the two ends. In germline, CDR1 is SNHLY, CDR2 FYNNEI. The CDR3 loop reads CASNPGIYGYTF. CDR3 coding DNA: TGTGCCAGCAACCCAGGGATCTATGGCTACACCTTC.

The rearrangement links TRBV6-8 to TRBJ2-4, with TRBD1 matching over 9 bases. The CDR3 is made up of 15 amino acids. Per germline, CDR1 MNHGY and CDR2 SAAAGT. The V segment lost 11 bases and the J segment 6 bases; nucleotides outside the gene matches: 14. CDR3 sequence reads: CAALTWTGVGNIQYF. In DNA, the CDR3 is TGTGCCGCCCTTACTTGGACAGGGGTGGGAAACATTCAGTACTTC.

This chain connects TRBV6-1 to TRBJ2-4, with 8 nucleotides matching TRBD1. With V trimmed by 4 bases and J by 1 base, 6 bases remained unmatched. The germline CDR1 and CDR2 sequences are MNHNS and SASEGT. The CDR3 covers 16 residues. Here the CDR3 DNA reads TGTGCCAGCAGTGGGAGGACAGGGATGGCCAAAAACATTCAGTACTTC. Translating it yields CASSGRTGMAKNIQYF.

V is TRBV4-1 and J is TRBJ1-1; no firm D call. Germline V CDR1 and CDR2: MGHRA, YSYEKL. V gave up 0 bases and J gave up 11 bases, with 13 bases separating them. The CDR3 runs to 13 residues. CDR3 region: CASSQDRVGGAFF. Here the CDR3 DNA reads TGCGCCAGCAGCCAAGATAGAGTGGGTGGGGCTTTCTTT.

The V and J genes are TRBV6-1 and TRBJ1-1, with 8 bases lining up with TRBD1. J gave up 1 base and V 5 bases, and 6 bases lay outside the gene matches. The CDR3 totals 15 residues. Germline V gene lookup returns CDR1 MNHNS and CDR2 SASEGT. For the CDR3, the DNA is TGTGCCAGCAGTCTTCCCGGGACAGGGAACACTGAAGCTTTCTTT. Its protein is CASSLPGTGNTEAFF.

The chain links TRBV2 to TRBJ2-7, with D perhaps matching TRBD1 or TRBD2 (5 bases each). Trimming removed 1 base at V and 6 bases at J, with 10 bases between. Germline values: CDR1 SNHLY, CDR2 FYNNEI. CDR3 length: 13 residues. CDR3 nucleotides: TGTGCCAGCAGTGAAGGGGGGTCTTCCGAGCAGTACTTC. It encodes CASSEGGSSEQYF.

The V gene is TRBV5-4, the J gene TRBJ2-3; D unclear. Germline-derived CDR1 and CDR2 are SGHNT and YYREEE (reference sequence). The CDR3 is 13 residues long. Trimming removed 4 bases at V and 6 bases at J, with 12 bases between. The CDR3 nucleotides are TGTGCCAGCAGCGTTCGCCAGAAGGATACGCAGTATTTT. Amino acids: CASSVRQKDTQYF.

The chain joins TRBV6-1 to TRBJ2-5; D may be TRBD2 (7 bases). The length of the CDR3 is 15 residues. Trimming took 1 base from V and 2 from J, leaving 11 bases between them. Looked up from germline, CDR1 is MNHNS and CDR2 is SASEGT. Here the CDR3 DNA reads TGTGCCAGCAGTGAAGAGGGGGGGGAACAAGAGACCCAGTACTTC. This gives the protein CASSEEGGEQETQYF.

The gene calls are TRBV19 and TRBJ2-5, with D unclear. V was cut by 5 bases and J by 4 bases, with 5 bases left in between. Germline V gene data show CDR1 as LNHDA and CDR2 as SQIVND (reference sequence). This CDR3 spans 11 amino acids. The CDR3 region is CASSALETQYF. The CDR3 region has the DNA TGTGCCAGTAGTGCTCTAGAGACCCAGTACTTC.

Notes on this clone: This specimen includes other DNA sequences encoding the same CDR3. V usage is TRBV18 and J usage is TRBJ1-2, with D perhaps TRBD1 (5 bases). Germline V CDR1 and CDR2: KGHSH, LQKENI. The CDR3 consists of 14 residues. Between the trimmed V and J ends, which lost 3 bases and 1 base, there was a span of 9 bases. CDR3 in amino acids: CASSPLDSNYGYTF. The CDR3 DNA follows: TGTGCCAGCTCACCCCTCGACAGTAACTATGGCTACACCTTC. Variable domain in full (rest from reference TRBV18 and TRBJ1-2): NAGVMQNPRHLVRRRGQEARLRCSPMKGHSHVYWYRQLPEEGLKFMVYLQKENIIDESGMPKERFSAEFPKEGPSILRIQQVVRGDSAAYFCASSPLDSNYGYTFGSGTRLTVV.

The genes are TRBV18 and TRBJ2-2; 9 bases are shared with TRBD2. V trimming: 3 bases; J trimming: 2 bases; junction bases outside the gene matches: 13. Germline values: CDR1 KGHSH, CDR2 LQKENI. There are 19 residues in the CDR3. This chain's CDR3 is CASSPELAGEHKNTGELFF. For the CDR3, the DNA is TGTGCCAGCTCACCGGAATTAGCGGGAGAACATAAAAACACCGGGGAGCTGTTTTTT.

The rearrangement links TRBV28 to TRBJ1-3; D gene uncertain. The CDR3 sequence is 17 residues long. Trimming cost V 2 bases and J 0 bases, with 14 bases left between them. The germline gives CDR1 MDHEN, CDR2 SYDVKM. The DNA of the CDR3 is TGTGCCAGCAGTTTACCCTTCGGGTCTGCCTCTGGAAACACCATATATTTT. It codes for CASSLPFGSASGNTIYF.

CDR3: CASSVEGTGELFF. The CDR3, as DNA: TGTGCCAGCAGTGTAGAGGGCACCGGGGAGCTGTTTTTT. The gene calls are TRBV28 and TRBJ2-2, with D possibly being TRBD2 (5 bases). CDR3 length: 13 residues. Germline loops: CDR1 MDHEN, CDR2 SYDVKM. The V end was cut by 5 bases, the J end by 4 bases, with 8 bases between.

The chain couples TRBV5-8 to TRBJ2-7; D gene unclear. The CDR3 has 13 residues. Germline V gene data show CDR1 as SGHTS and CDR2 as YDEGEE. With 2 bases removed from V and 6 bases from J, the gap between germline ends came to 12 bases. CDR3 residues: CASSFYGALEQYF. CDR3 coding DNA: TGTGCCAGCAGCTTTTACGGCGCACTCGAGCAGTACTTC.

The chain has TRBV5-1 and TRBJ2-3; D is perhaps TRBD1 or TRBD2 (5 bases each). This CDR3 contains 15 residues. V was shortened by 4 bases and J by 2 bases, with 14 bases between the two germline ends. Germline CDR1 and CDR2: SGHRS and YFSETQ. Written as DNA, the CDR3 is TGCGCCAGCAGCCCCGGGGACGTTTTCACAGATACGCAGTATTTT. It specifies CASSPGDVFTDTQYF.